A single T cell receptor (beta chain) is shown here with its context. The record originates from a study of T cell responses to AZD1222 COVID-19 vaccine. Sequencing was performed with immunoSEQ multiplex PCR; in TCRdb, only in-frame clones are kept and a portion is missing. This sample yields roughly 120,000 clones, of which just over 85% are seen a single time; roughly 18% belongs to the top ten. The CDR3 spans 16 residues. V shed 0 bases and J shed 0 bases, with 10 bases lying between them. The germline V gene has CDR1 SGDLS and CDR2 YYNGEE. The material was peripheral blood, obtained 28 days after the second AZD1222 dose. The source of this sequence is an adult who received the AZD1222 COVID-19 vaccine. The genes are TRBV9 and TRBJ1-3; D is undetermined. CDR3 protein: CASSVGRASSGNTIYF. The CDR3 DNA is TGTGCCAGCAGCGTAGGGAGGGCCAGCTCTGGAAACACCATATATTTT.